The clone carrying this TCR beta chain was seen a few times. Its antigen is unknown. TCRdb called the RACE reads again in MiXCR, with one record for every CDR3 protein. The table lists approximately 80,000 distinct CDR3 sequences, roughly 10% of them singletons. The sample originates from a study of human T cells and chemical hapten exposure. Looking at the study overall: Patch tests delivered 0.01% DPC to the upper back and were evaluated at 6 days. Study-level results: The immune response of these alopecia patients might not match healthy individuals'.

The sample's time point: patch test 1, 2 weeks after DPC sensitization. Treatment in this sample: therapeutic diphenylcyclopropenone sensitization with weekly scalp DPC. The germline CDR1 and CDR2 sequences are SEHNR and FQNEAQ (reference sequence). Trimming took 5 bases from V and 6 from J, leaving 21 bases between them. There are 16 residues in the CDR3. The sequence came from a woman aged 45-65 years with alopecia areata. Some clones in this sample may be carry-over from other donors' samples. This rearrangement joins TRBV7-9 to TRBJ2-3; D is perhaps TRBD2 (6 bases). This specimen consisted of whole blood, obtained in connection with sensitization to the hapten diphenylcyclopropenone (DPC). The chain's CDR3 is CASSPYLRGDHDTQYF. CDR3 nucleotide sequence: TGTGCCAGCAGCCCCTATCTGCGCGGGGACCACGATACGCAGTATTTT.